Shown below are 23 T cell receptor beta chains from a single sample sequenced in a study of control samples from healthy donors and cancer patients. Profiled with immunoSEQ multiplex PCR; TCRdb holds only in-frame clones, not every one. Here the sample spans 190,000 or so clones, approximately 92% being singletons. The sequencing sample was made of blood. Every receptor here comes from a man aged 18 to 29 in good health.

Here the CDR3 reads CASSPGTSARREQFF. In DNA, the CDR3 is TGCGCCAGCAGCCCTGGGACTAGCGCGCGTCGGGAGCAGTTCTTC. The chain links TRBV5-1 to TRBJ2-1; 10 bases match TRBD2. J gave up 10 bases and V 4 bases, and 11 bases lay outside the gene matches. Germline values: CDR1 SGHRS, CDR2 YFSETQ. The CDR3 runs 15 residues.

The CDR3 bases are TGTGCCAGCAGCTTGTTCCGGGACATCGAAACGCAGTATTTT. This codes for CASSLFRDIETQYF. This chain uses TRBV7-8 with TRBJ2-3; a weak D match, TRBD1 (6 bases). The CDR3 runs 14 residues. CDR1 SGHVS and CDR2 FQNEAQ come from the germline V gene. V was clipped by 3 bases and J by 9 bases, with 16 bases between them.

V is TRBV3-1 (or the pseudogene TRBV3-2) and J is TRBJ2-3; 7 nucleotides line up with TRBD2. The ends lost 8 bases at V and 3 bases at J; junction bases unmatched: 8. Germline-derived CDR1 and CDR2 are LGHDT and YNNKEL (reference sequence). The CDR3 runs 14 residues. The CDR3 DNA reads TGTGCCAGCGGCGGACTAGAGAGGACAGATACGCAGTATTTT. Its translation is CASGGLERTDTQYF.

The rearrangement uses TRBV28 and TRBJ1-1; D is undetermined. This CDR3 spans 12 amino acids. Between the trimmed V and J ends, which lost 7 bases and 6 bases, there was a span of 12 bases. CDR1 is MDHEN, CDR2 SYDVKM, per germline. In nucleotides, the CDR3 is TGTGCCAGCACTCAACTGAGGGCTGAAGCTTTCTTT. It codes for CASTQLRAEAFF.

The chain recombines TRBV2 with TRBJ2-6, with 8 nucleotides matching TRBD1. Losses at the gene ends were 9 bases for V and 4 bases for J; bases not matched to a gene: 2. CDR1 is SNHLY and CDR2 is FYNNEI in the germline V gene. This CDR3 has 13 residues. CDR3 sequence (DNA): TGTGCCAGACAGGGGGTCGGGGCCAACGTCCTGACTTTC. Residues: CARQGVGANVLTF.

This clone was recorded only once. The gene calls are TRBV28 and TRBJ2-3; 12 bases match TRBD2. Germline lookup yields CDR1 MDHEN and CDR2 SYDVKM. The junction had 5 bases not matched to a gene; V was cut back by 5 bases and J by 5 bases. The CDR3 sequence is 15 residues long. This chain's CDR3 is CASSLAGGPLDTQYF. The CDR3 nucleotides are TGTGCCAGCAGTCTAGCGGGGGGGCCCTTAGATACGCAGTATTTT.

The rearrangement joins TRBV18 to TRBJ1-6; no clear D gene. Germline V lookup: CDR1 KGHSH, CDR2 LQKENI. The CDR3 has 13 residues. Trimming pared 2 bases from V and 7 bases from J, leaving 6 bases between. In DNA form, the CDR3 reads TGTGCCAGCTCACCATCGGGGAATTCACCCCTCCACTTT. Protein: CASSPSGNSPLHF.

The V gene is TRBV18, the J gene TRBJ1-4, with 7 positions matching TRBD1. V trimming: 3 bases; J trimming: 14 bases; junction bases outside the gene matches: 12. Per the germline V gene, CDR1 is KGHSH and CDR2 is LQKENI. The CDR3 sequence is 14 residues long. The CDR3 bases are TGTGCCAGCTCACCTCGGACAGGCGAAGCCCCCCTGTTTTTT. Protein sequence: CASSPRTGEAPLFF.

V gene TRBV7-2 combines with J gene TRBJ1-5; D possibly corresponds to TRBD1 (6 bases). CDR1 and CDR2 from the germline V gene are SGHTA and FQGNSA. There are 15 residues in the CDR3. Trimming removed 5 bases from V and 4 bases from J, with 15 bases in between. The CDR3 bases are TGTGCCAGCAGCAAACAGGGCGGTTTAAATCAGCCCCAGCATTTT. Protein: CASSKQGGLNQPQHF.

The chain employs TRBV29-1 and TRBJ1-6; D ambiguous. Germline V lookup: CDR1 SQVTM, CDR2 ANQGSEA. V shed 1 base and J shed 5 bases, with 15 bases lying between them. The CDR3 runs to 16 residues. CDR3: CSVEVVPGSHNSPLHF. The CDR3 nucleotides are TGCAGCGTTGAAGTCGTGCCGGGTTCTCATAATTCACCCCTCCACTTT.

The V and J genes are TRBV30 and TRBJ2-5; D is perhaps TRBD2 (6 bases). Germline V lookup: CDR1 GTSNPN, CDR2 SVGIG (reference sequence). The CDR3 contains 14 residues. Trimming took off 2 bases at V and 4 bases at J, with 14 bases between the two ends. CDR3 loop: CAWSPPGRRETQYF. CDR3 coding DNA: TGTGCCTGGAGTCCCCCCGGGAGAAGAGAGACCCAGTACTTC.

The chain couples TRBV7-6 to TRBJ1-2, with 7 bases aligning to TRBD1. The junction had 10 bases not matched to a gene; V was cut back by 5 bases and J by 4 bases. Germline V gene data show CDR1 as SGHVS and CDR2 as FNYEAQ. The CDR3 loop spans 15 amino acids. The CDR3 DNA is TGTGCCAGCAGCGAACCGGGACAGCAGTTCTATGGCTACACCTTC. Residues: CASSEPGQQFYGYTF.

This clone appeared once. The rearrangement uses TRBV2 and TRBJ2-5, with 9 bases aligning to TRBD1. V lost 6 bases, J lost 3 bases, and 5 bases stayed unmatched. The CDR3 contains 14 residues. Germline loops: CDR1 SNHLY, CDR2 FYNNEI. DNA for the CDR3: TGTGCCAGCAGGTTTACAGGGGGCAAAGAGACCCAGTACTTC. Translation: CASRFTGGKETQYF.

The J gene is TRBJ1-4, the V gene TRBV5-1; the D is unclear. Deletions cut 3 bases from V and 7 bases from J, with 13 bases between. Per germline, CDR1 SGHRS and CDR2 YFSETQ. This CDR3 has 14 residues. In nucleotides, the CDR3 is TGCGCCAGCAGCTGGACGGCCGGACGTGAAAAACTGTTTTTT. It specifies CASSWTAGREKLFF.

The J gene is TRBJ2-2, the V gene TRBV27; D is uncertain. The CDR3 loop spans 12 amino acids. V was pared by 3 bases and J by 5 bases, with 4 bases between. The germline V gene has CDR1 MNHEY and CDR2 SMNVEV (reference sequence). This CDR3 is CASSFYTGELFF. CDR3 coding DNA: TGTGCCAGCAGTTTTTATACCGGGGAGCTGTTTTTT.

CDR3 residues: CASTPLANREQFF. CDR3 nucleotide sequence: TGTGCCAGCACTCCACTAGCAAACCGCGAGCAGTTCTTC. V gene TRBV6-5 combines with J gene TRBJ2-1; D is perhaps TRBD2 (6 bases). The CDR3 runs 13 residues. Per germline, CDR1 MNHEY and CDR2 SVGAGI. V gave up 7 bases and J gave up 10 bases, with 17 bases separating them.

The chain joins TRBV27 to TRBJ1-5, with D perhaps TRBD1 (5 bases). The CDR3 contains 15 residues. Germline V gene lookup returns CDR1 MNHEY and CDR2 SMNVEV (reference sequence). The V end was cut by 2 bases, the J end by 4 bases, with 12 bases between. The CDR3 loop reads CASSLGGGGNQPQHF. As DNA, the CDR3 is TGTGCCAGCAGTTTAGGGGGTGGGGGGAATCAGCCCCAGCATTTT.

The gene calls are TRBV27 and TRBJ2-1, with TRBD2 matching over 11 bases. J lost 2 bases, V lost 8 bases, and 2 bases had no gene match. Germline V gene sequence: CDR1 MNHEY, CDR2 SMNVEV (reference sequence). This CDR3 contains 14 residues. CDR3 sequence reads: CASASGGTYNEQFF. The CDR3 nucleotides are TGTGCCAGCGCTAGCGGGGGGACCTACAATGAGCAGTTCTTC.

The J gene is TRBJ2-5, the V gene TRBV23-1, with D possibly being TRBD2 (5 bases). Being an ORF, TRBV23-1 has a function that is uncertain. The CDR3 runs to 16 residues. Between the trimmed V and J ends, which lost 5 bases and 2 bases, there was a span of 18 bases. The DNA for the CDR3 is TGCGCCAGCAGTTCCCGCGGGCAGGCCGAACAAGAGACCCAGTACTTC. It specifies CASSSRGQAEQETQYF.

As regards this clone: One end of the junction does not line up with germline, which may come from a read error. The chain uses TRBV5-1 and TRBJ1-4, with D possibly being TRBD1 (5 bases). The CDR3 is 13 residues long. Germline CDR1 SGHRS, CDR2 YFSETQ. The DNA of the CDR3 is TGCGCCAGCGGGACCGTACTAGGGGAAAGACTGTTTTTT. Translating it yields CASGTVLGERLFF.

The rearrangement uses TRBV6-5 and TRBJ2-1, with TRBD2 matching 12 bases. Germline values: CDR1 MNHEY, CDR2 SVGAGI. The CDR3 extends over 15 amino acids. V was pared by 6 bases and J by 5 bases, with 5 bases of the junction left unmatched. CDR3 nucleotides: TGTGCCAGCAGACAGACTAGCGGGGGCCACAATGAGCAGTTCTTC. Its protein is CASRQTSGGHNEQFF.

The rearrangement uses TRBV2 and TRBJ1-1, with 8 bases matching TRBD1. After removal of 7 bases from V and 10 bases from J, the junction contained 11 bases not matched to a gene. CDR1 is SNHLY, CDR2 FYNNEI, per germline. The CDR3 has 13 amino acids. The CDR3 region is CASKGNRGFRAFF. CDR3 nucleotides: TGTGCCAGCAAAGGGAACAGGGGGTTCAGAGCTTTCTTT.

The chain uses TRBV5-1 and TRBJ1-1, with TRBD1 matching 7 bases. V lost 4 bases to trimming and J lost 4 bases; unmatched junction nucleotides: 7. Germline values: CDR1 SGHRS, CDR2 YFSETQ. This CDR3 has 14 amino acids. The chain's CDR3 is CASSRLTGSTEAFF. The CDR3 region has the DNA TGCGCCAGCAGCCGACTGACAGGGTCCACTGAAGCTTTCTTT.